Following are 28 T cell receptor beta chains from one sample sequenced in a study of T-cell reconstitution after alpha-beta-depleted transplantation in children. Unique molecular identifiers were used in preparing the TCRbeta library. TCRdb recomputed calls from the PCR reads with MiXCR, one row per CDR3 protein. This repertoire shows some 550,000 distinct CDR3 sequences, approximately 20% found once; its top ten account for more than 2.5%. The sequenced sample was PBMCs from the stem cell graft donor, obtained from the stem cell graft. Receptors originate from a human donor who donated a stem cell graft to a child with acute lymphoblastic leukemia.

The rearrangement uses TRBV9 and TRBJ1-2; a weak D match, TRBD1 (6 bases). This CDR3 has 16 amino acids. Germline lookup yields CDR1 SGDLS and CDR2 YYNGEE. Deletions cut 0 bases from V and 3 bases from J, with 15 bases between. The CDR3, as DNA: TGTGCCAGCAGCGTAGCAGCCCAGGGGAACCACTATGGCTACACCTTC. Its translation: CASSVAAQGNHYGYTF.

This clonotype occurred a few times. V is TRBV27 and J is TRBJ2-7; D is unresolved. Germline V gene lookup returns CDR1 MNHEY and CDR2 SMNVEV (reference sequence). Deletions cut 8 bases from V and 2 bases from J, with 10 bases between. The CDR3 has 12 amino acids. CDR3 region: CASGKGPYEQYF. CDR3 DNA sequence: TGTGCCAGCGGAAAAGGCCCCTACGAGCAGTACTTC.

The V call is TRBV5-1, the J call TRBJ1-4, with D possibly being TRBD1 (6 bases). The CDR3 has 19 residues. Trimming took 1 base from V and 0 from J, leaving 19 bases between them. The germline V gene has CDR1 SGHRS and CDR2 YFSETQ. CDR3 in amino acids: CASSLLPRGIVATNEKLFF. The DNA for the CDR3 is TGCGCCAGCAGCTTGTTGCCCAGGGGCATAGTTGCAACTAATGAAAAACTGTTTTTT.

This clonotype came up a few times. The rearrangement links TRBV12-3 or TRBV12-4 to TRBJ2-5; either TRBD1 or TRBD2 may fit D (5 bases each). Trimming removed 11 bases at V and 5 bases at J, with 30 bases between. CDR3 size: 17 residues. In DNA, the CDR3 is TGTGCCTCGCACATGGGAACTTGGCGTTTTGGGGACGAGACCCAGTACTTC. It encodes CASHMGTWRFGDETQYF.

The chain uses TRBV10-3 and TRBJ2-5; D is ambiguous. The CDR3 consists of 12 residues. Germline CDR1 ENHRY, CDR2 SYGVKD. V gave up 0 bases and J gave up 6 bases, with 5 bases separating them. CDR3 sequence reads: CAISESGQTQYF. In DNA form, the CDR3 reads TGTGCCATCAGTGAGTCCGGGCAGACCCAGTACTTC.

CDR3 sequence: CASSATGGEYYEQYF. DNA of the CDR3: TGTGCCAGCAGTGCGACAGGGGGCGAGTACTACGAGCAGTACTTC. The rearrangement links TRBV2 to TRBJ2-7, with TRBD1 matching over 10 bases. V trimming: 4 bases; J trimming: 3 bases; junction bases outside the gene matches: 6. This CDR3 has 15 residues. CDR1 is SNHLY, CDR2 FYNNEI, per germline.

The chain is built from TRBV4-1 and TRBJ2-7; a possible D gene is TRBD2 (6 bases). This CDR3 is built from 15 residues. Trimming left V 1 base short and J 0 bases short, with 10 bases between. Germline CDR1 and CDR2: MGHRA and YSYEKL. CDR3 in DNA: TGCGCCAGCAGCCAAGTCTACGGGAGCTCCTACGAGCAGTACTTC. It yields the protein CASSQVYGSSYEQYF.

This chain uses TRBV7-2 with TRBJ1-4; 8 nucleotides agree with TRBD1. Germline V gene sequence: CDR1 SGHTA, CDR2 FQGNSA. There are 17 residues in the CDR3. The V gene end was trimmed by 5 bases and the J gene end by 8 bases; junction bases not matched to a gene: 16. The CDR3, as DNA: TGTGCCAGCAGCCCCAGAGGGGGGGACAGGATTAAGGAAAAACTGTTTTTT. This codes for CASSPRGGDRIKEKLFF. The full variable domain, with the rest looked up from reference TRBV7-2 and TRBJ1-4, is GAGVSQSPSNKVTEKGKDVELRCDPISGHTALYWYRQSLGQGLEFLIYFQGNSAPDKSGLPSDRFSAERTGGSVSTLTIQRTQQEDSAVYLCASSPRGGDRIKEKLFFGSGTQLSVL.

The chain couples TRBV3-1 to TRBJ2-4; D is ambiguous. This CDR3 is 12 amino acids long. Germline V gives CDR1 LGHDT, CDR2 YNNKEL (reference sequence). Between the trimmed V and J ends, which lost 1 base and 7 bases, there was a span of 5 bases. CDR3 DNA: TGTGCCAGCAGCCAAGTCGGGAACATTCAGTACTTC. Translating it yields CASSQVGNIQYF. The complete variable domain, with remaining parts taken from reference TRBV3-1 and TRBJ2-4, reads DTAVSQTPKYLVTQMGNDKSIKCEQNLGHDTMYWYKQDSKKFLKIMFSYNNKELIINETVPNRFSPKSPDKAHLNLHINSLELGDSAVYFCASSQVGNIQYFGAGTRLSVL.

In DNA form, the CDR3 reads TGCAGTGCTAGGGCCGGTGGGCGGGACTACAATGAGCAGTTCTTC. The encoded protein is CSARAGGRDYNEQFF. The rearrangement links TRBV20-1 to TRBJ2-1, with D perhaps matching TRBD2 (6 bases). The ends were cut back, 3 bases at V and 3 bases at J, with 15 bases in the middle. Germline V gives CDR1 DFQATT, CDR2 SNEGSKA (reference sequence). The CDR3 has 15 residues.

This clonotype has only a few counts. This chain connects TRBV10-2 to TRBJ2-7, with D perhaps TRBD2 (6 bases). V gave up 2 bases and J gave up 6 bases, with 11 bases separating them. Germline CDR1 reads WSHSY; CDR2 reads SAAADI. The CDR3 has 13 residues. CDR3 bases: TGCGCCAGCAGTGAGGGGGCGGGAATCGAGCAGTACTTC. As protein: CASSEGAGIEQYF.

This clonotype was detected many times. V and J are TRBV12-3 or TRBV12-4 and TRBJ1-1; D might be TRBD1 (5 bases). CDR3 length: 13 residues. Trimming cost V 3 bases and J 1 base, with 6 bases left between them. CDR3 nucleotides: TGTGCCAGCAGTTTTGACAGGAACACTGAAGCTTTCTTT. This gives the protein CASSFDRNTEAFF.

This clonotype was seen a few times. The chain couples TRBV15 to TRBJ2-1; D unresolved. With 0 bases removed from V and 5 bases from J, the gap between germline ends came to 5 bases. Germline CDR1 reads LNHNV; CDR2 reads YYDKDF (reference sequence). This CDR3 spans 13 amino acids. The CDR3 coding sequence is TGTGCCACCAGCAGAGATGACGACAATGAGCAGTTCTTC. Translation gives CATSRDDDNEQFF. Full variable domain (missing parts from reference TRBV15 and TRBJ2-1): DAMVIQNPRYQVTQFGKPVTLSCSQTLNHNVMYWYQQKSSQAPKLLFHYYDKDFNNEADTPDNFQSRRPNTSFCFLDIRSPGLGDTAMYLCATSRDDDNEQFFGPGTRLTVL.

The J gene is TRBJ2-3, the V gene TRBV27, with 7 bases lining up with TRBD1. V lost 8 bases and J lost 5; bases outside the gene matches: 7. The CDR3 extends over 13 amino acids. Germline-derived CDR1 and CDR2 are MNHEY and SMNVEV (reference sequence). CDR3 sequence reads: CASPGGTIDTQYF. The CDR3 coding sequence is TGTGCCAGCCCAGGGGGTACGATAGATACGCAGTATTTT.

In this sample, this clonotype turned up many times. Compared with germline, one end of the junction differs, possibly owing to a read error. CDR3 residues: CASSPGPSTDTQYF. The CDR3 DNA follows: TGTGCCAGCAGCCCCGGACCTAGCACAGATACGCAGTATTTT. V usage is TRBV5-1 and J usage is TRBJ2-3; no firm D call. The CDR3 runs 14 residues. Per germline, CDR1 SGHRS and CDR2 YFSETQ.

The rearrangement uses TRBV20-1 and TRBJ1-5; TRBD1 agrees at 8 bases. The germline V gene encodes CDR1 DFQATT and CDR2 SNEGSKA (reference sequence). V lost 3 bases and J lost 0; bases outside the gene matches: 4. The CDR3 spans 15 residues. The CDR3 loop reads CSARTGANSNQPQHF. CDR3 nucleotide sequence: TGCAGTGCTAGGACAGGGGCGAATAGCAATCAGCCCCAGCATTTT.

The chain recombines TRBV20-1 with TRBJ1-3; D not certain. The ends were cut back, 0 bases at V and 3 bases at J, with 9 bases in the middle. CDR1 is DFQATT and CDR2 is SNEGSKA in the germline V gene (reference sequence). The CDR3 sequence is 14 residues long. CDR3 protein: CSARDPEVGNTIYF. The CDR3 bases are TGCAGTGCTAGAGATCCCGAAGTTGGAAACACCATATATTTT.

J is TRBJ2-7 and V is TRBV6-5, with 7 bases lining up with TRBD2. The ends lost 2 bases at V and 5 bases at J; junction bases unmatched: 3. The CDR3 extends over 13 amino acids. Germline lookup yields CDR1 MNHEY and CDR2 SVGAGI. CDR3 in DNA: TGTGCCAGCAGTTACGGCGGGAGCCACGAGCAGTACTTC. Translation gives CASSYGGSHEQYF.

This rearrangement joins TRBV5-1 to TRBJ2-1; D is unresolved. Germline-derived CDR1 and CDR2 are SGHRS and YFSETQ. The CDR3 loop spans 15 amino acids. V shed 0 bases and J shed 3 bases, with 10 bases lying between them. CDR3 sequence (DNA): TGCGCCAGCAGCTTGGCCCCGGCAGACTACAATGAGCAGTTCTTC. Translation: CASSLAPADYNEQFF.

This clonotype appeared a few times. This chain connects TRBV9 to TRBJ2-3; 13 bases fit TRBD2. V was pared by 0 bases and J by 2 bases, with 3 bases of the junction left unmatched. CDR1 is SGDLS and CDR2 is YYNGEE in the germline V gene. The CDR3 is 17 amino acids. CDR3 DNA sequence: TGTGCCAGCAGCGTAGGGACTAGCGGGAGCACCACAGATACGCAGTATTTT. This codes for CASSVGTSGSTTDTQYF.

This clonotype was picked up a small number of times. The chain employs TRBV7-3 and TRBJ2-3, with 9 bases identical to TRBD2. The CDR3 has 16 residues. The V segment lost 5 bases and the J segment 0 bases; nucleotides outside the gene matches: 6. Germline CDR1 SGHTA, CDR2 FQGTGA. CDR3 DNA: TGTGCCAGCAGCCATAGACTAGCGGCTAGCACAGATACGCAGTATTTT. This gives the protein CASSHRLAASTDTQYF.

This clonotype was seen more than once but under ten times. This chain joins TRBV5-1 and TRBJ2-7; the D gene is possibly TRBD1 (6 bases). V was trimmed by 1 base and J by 5 bases, leaving 22 bases between them. Germline CDR1 and CDR2: SGHRS and YFSETQ. The CDR3 has 17 amino acids. The CDR3 reads CASSLFGQQMNVDEQYF. The DNA for the CDR3 is TGCGCCAGCAGCTTGTTTGGACAGCAAATGAATGTGGACGAGCAGTACTTC.

The rearrangement joins TRBV20-1 to TRBJ1-5, with 7 bases identical to TRBD1. CDR1 is DFQATT and CDR2 is SNEGSKA in the germline V gene (reference sequence). The CDR3 is made up of 14 amino acids. V lost 0 bases, J lost 6 bases, and 5 bases stayed unmatched. The chain's CDR3 is CSARDSPGGQPQHF. CDR3 sequence (DNA): TGCAGTGCTAGAGATAGCCCAGGGGGTCAGCCCCAGCATTTT.

The V gene is TRBV7-9, the J gene TRBJ2-3; the D is unclear. V was cut by 0 bases and J by 2 bases, with 9 bases left in between. CDR1 SEHNR and CDR2 FQNEAQ come from the germline V gene (reference sequence). The CDR3 sequence is 15 residues long. The CDR3 is CASSLAPHHTDTQYF. The CDR3, as DNA: TGTGCCAGCAGCTTAGCTCCCCACCACACAGATACGCAGTATTTT.

This clonotype was counted only a few times. The gene calls are TRBV7-6 and TRBJ1-1; no clear D. CDR1 and CDR2 from the germline V gene are SGHVS and FNYEAQ. The CDR3 sequence is 14 residues long. Trimming took off 0 bases at V and 1 base at J, with 6 bases between the two ends. CDR3 region: CASSLAVRNTEAFF. The DNA for the CDR3 is TGTGCCAGCAGCTTAGCCGTCAGGAACACTGAAGCTTTCTTT.

The V gene is TRBV7-9, the J gene TRBJ2-1; 11 nucleotides agree with TRBD2. The CDR3 runs to 16 residues. After removal of 6 bases from V and 5 bases from J, the junction contained 9 bases not matched to a gene. Germline V gene sequence: CDR1 SEHNR, CDR2 FQNEAQ (reference sequence). CDR3 sequence: CASRRPGTSGHNEQFF. DNA for the CDR3: TGTGCCAGCAGAAGGCCCGGGACTAGCGGCCACAATGAGCAGTTCTTC.

This clonotype was observed a few times. This sequence joins TRBV7-3 and TRBJ2-3, with unresolved D. The germline gives CDR1 SGHTA, CDR2 FQGTGA. V lost 5 bases and J 5 bases, leaving 14 bases between the germline ends. CDR3 length: 14 amino acids. CDR3 bases: TGTGCCAGCAGCCGGCCCGGCTCTGTAGATACGCAGTATTTT. Protein product: CASSRPGSVDTQYF. Combining the CDR3 with reference TRBV7-3 and TRBJ2-3 gives the whole variable domain GAGVSQTPSNKVTEKGKYVELRCDPISGHTALYWYRQSLGQGPEFLIYFQGTGAADDSGLPNDRFFAVRPEGSVSTLKIQRTERGDSAVYLCASSRPGSVDTQYFGPGTRLTVL.

This clonotype turned up a few times. The V gene is TRBV3-1, the J gene TRBJ1-1; no firm D call. The V and J ends lost 10 bases and 1 base respectively, with 13 bases between them. The germline gives CDR1 LGHDT, CDR2 YNNKEL (reference sequence). The CDR3 consists of 13 residues. As DNA, the CDR3 is TGTGCCACCAGACCCTTGGGGAACACTGAAGCTTTCTTT. Protein: CATRPLGNTEAFF. The complete variable domain, with remaining parts taken from reference TRBV3-1 and TRBJ1-1, reads DTAVSQTPKYLVTQMGNDKSIKCEQNLGHDTMYWYKQDSKKFLKIMFSYNNKELIINETVPNRFSPKSPDKAHLNLHINSLELGDSAVYFCATRPLGNTEAFFGQGTRLTVV.